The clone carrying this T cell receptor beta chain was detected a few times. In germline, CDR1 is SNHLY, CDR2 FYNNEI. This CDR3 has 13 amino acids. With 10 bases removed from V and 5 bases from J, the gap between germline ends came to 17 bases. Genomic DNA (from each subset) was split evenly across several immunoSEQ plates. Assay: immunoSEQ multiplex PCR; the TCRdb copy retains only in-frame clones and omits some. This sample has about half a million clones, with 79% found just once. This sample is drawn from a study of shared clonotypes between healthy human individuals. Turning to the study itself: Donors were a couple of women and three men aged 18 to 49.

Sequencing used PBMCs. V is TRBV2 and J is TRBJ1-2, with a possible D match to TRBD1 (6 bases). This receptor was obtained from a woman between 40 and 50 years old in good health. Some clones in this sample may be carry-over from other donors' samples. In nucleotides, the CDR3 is TGTGCCACTACCAACCCGGGGGCTTATGGCTACACCTTC. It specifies CATTNPGAYGYTF.